This note documents a single T cell receptor (beta chain) sequence. Sample-barcoded 5' priming and a J-beta primer mix drove a second PCR of roughly 7 to 11 cycles. TCRdb redid the calling of the 5' RACE reads with MiXCR, one entry per CDR3 protein. The sample yields about 1.8 million distinct CDR3 sequences, roughly 52% seen once. The data were taken from a study of blood T cells in healthy people across ages. Germline loops: CDR1 MNHEY, CDR2 SVGAGI. CDR3 length: 14 amino acids. The clonotype comes from a woman aged 40-49 years in good health. The chain recombines TRBV6-5 with TRBJ2-5; tentatively, D is TRBD1 or TRBD2 (5 bases each). The DNA end is more similar to TRBJ2-7, so the J call may be wrong. Source material: blood. The CDR3 is CASSSGPQPFEQYF. The DNA of the CDR3 is TGTGCCAGCAGTTCGGGACCCCAGCCTTTCGAGCAGTACTTC.